A selection of T cell receptor beta chains follows, all from one sample in a study of CD8+ T cells in alopecia areata. The data were produced by immunoSEQ multiplex PCR, yet TCRdb's version contains in-frame clones alone and is incomplete. In the table there are some 100,000 clones, roughly 50% of which are singletons. Material: CD8+ T cells sorted from blood, obtained at week 4, from a patient treated with tofacitinib. These receptors all come from a human donor with alopecia areata. Each CDR3 is given with its conserved first and last residue. The order of the fields is clone size, J gene, D gene, V gene, CDR3 protein, CDR3 DNA. The D gene is left open where the match is weak. Clone size is shown for a subset of rows, as once, few, many or a class of expanded clone.

clone_size: few; j_call: TRBJ2-3; d_call: TRBD2; v_call: TRBV29-1; cdr3_aa: CSVEAGLTLGDTQYF; cdr3_nt: TGCAGCGTTGAGGCGGGACTAACCCTAGGCGATACGCAGTATTTT
clone_size: few; j_call: TRBJ1-5; d_call: -; v_call: TRBV28; cdr3_aa: CASSTGVGDQNQPQHF; cdr3_nt: TGTGCCAGCAGTACCGGGGTCGGGGACCAAAATCAGCCCCAGCATTTT
clone_size: -; j_call: TRBJ2-1; d_call: TRBD2; v_call: TRBV29-1; cdr3_aa: CSAGTSGGANEQFF; cdr3_nt: TGCAGCGCTGGGACTAGCGGGGGGGCGAATGAGCAGTTCTTC
clone_size: -; j_call: TRBJ2-3; d_call: TRBD2; v_call: TRBV15; cdr3_aa: CATSRGSGGTDTQYF; cdr3_nt: TGTGCCACCAGCAGAGGTAGCGGGGGCACAGATACGCAGTATTTT
clone_size: few; j_call: TRBJ2-5; d_call: -; v_call: TRBV29-1; cdr3_aa: CSVDFRGLMETQYF; cdr3_nt: TGCAGCGTTGATTTCCGGGGCCTTATGGAGACCCAGTACTTC
clone_size: -; j_call: TRBJ1-1; d_call: -; v_call: TRBV27; cdr3_aa: CASFRNTEAFF; cdr3_nt: TGTGCCAGCTTTAGGAACACTGAAGCTTTCTTT
clone_size: -; j_call: TRBJ1-2; d_call: TRBD1; v_call: TRBV25-1; cdr3_aa: CASSEYNKGAQSGYTF; cdr3_nt: TGTGCCAGCAGTGAATATAACAAGGGGGCGCAATCTGGCTACACCTTC
clone_size: -; j_call: TRBJ2-1; d_call: -; v_call: TRBV27; cdr3_aa: CASRPTTFDEQFF; cdr3_nt: TGTGCCAGCAGACCAACGACATTTGATGAGCAGTTCTTC
clone_size: few; j_call: TRBJ2-4; d_call: -; v_call: TRBV4-1; cdr3_aa: CASSQDRIATNIQYF; cdr3_nt: TGCGCCAGCAGCCAAGATAGAATAGCCACAAACATTCAGTACTTC
clone_size: -; j_call: TRBJ2-6; d_call: -; v_call: TRBV9; cdr3_aa: CASSAEGTGANVLTF; cdr3_nt: TGTGCCAGCAGCGCGGAGGGGACGGGGGCCAACGTCCTGACTTTC
clone_size: -; j_call: TRBJ2-3; d_call: TRBD2; v_call: TRBV7-2; cdr3_aa: CASSLAGADTQYF; cdr3_nt: TGTGCCAGCAGCCTAGCGGGGGCCGATACGCAGTATTTT
clone_size: -; j_call: TRBJ1-3; d_call: -; v_call: TRBV30; cdr3_aa: CLLTPKTGNTIYF; cdr3_nt: TGTCTCTTGACTCCAAAGACTGGAAACACCATATATTTT
clone_size: few; j_call: TRBJ1-2; d_call: TRBD1; v_call: TRBV27; cdr3_aa: CASSFEYPGQGGVDGYTF; cdr3_nt: TGTGCCAGCAGTTTCGAATACCCCGGACAGGGCGGGGTGGATGGCTACACCTTC
clone_size: -; j_call: TRBJ2-3; d_call: TRBD1; v_call: TRBV29-1; cdr3_aa: CSVVIARDRSLDTQYF; cdr3_nt: TGCAGCGTCGTTATTGCCCGGGACAGAAGCTTAGATACGCAGTATTTT
clone_size: -; j_call: TRBJ2-5; d_call: TRBD2; v_call: TRBV27; cdr3_aa: CASTRWGGVQETQYF; cdr3_nt: TGTGCCAGCACCCGTTGGGGGGGGGTCCAAGAGACCCAGTACTTC
clone_size: -; j_call: TRBJ1-1; d_call: -; v_call: TRBV7-9; cdr3_aa: CASSLSQGELRTEAFF; cdr3_nt: TGTGCCAGCAGCTTAAGTCAGGGAGAGCTTCGGACTGAAGCTTTCTTT
clone_size: -; j_call: TRBJ1-2; d_call: TRBD1; v_call: TRBV27; cdr3_aa: CASSSAGGYYGYTF; cdr3_nt: TGTGCCAGCAGTTCGGCAGGGGGATACTATGGCTACACCTTC
clone_size: -; j_call: TRBJ2-5; d_call: TRBD2; v_call: TRBV29-1; cdr3_aa: CSVEEVAGLQETQYF; cdr3_nt: TGCAGCGTTGAAGAGGTAGCGGGGCTACAAGAGACCCAGTACTTC
clone_size: -; j_call: TRBJ1-5; d_call: -; v_call: TRBV5-6; cdr3_aa: CASSLTSSNQPQHF; cdr3_nt: TGTGCCAGCAGCTTGACCAGTAGCAATCAGCCCCAGCATTTT
clone_size: -; j_call: TRBJ2-1; d_call: TRBD2; v_call: TRBV27; cdr3_aa: CASSLWEGNEQFF; cdr3_nt: TGTGCCAGCAGTTTGTGGGAGGGGAATGAGCAGTTCTTC
clone_size: -; j_call: TRBJ1-6; d_call: TRBD1; v_call: TRBV30; cdr3_aa: CAWGSGTGFSPLHF; cdr3_nt: TGTGCCTGGGGCTCCGGGACAGGGTTTTCACCCCTCCACTTT
clone_size: -; j_call: TRBJ1-1; d_call: -; v_call: TRBV30; cdr3_aa: CAWSERTEAFF; cdr3_nt: TGTGCCTGGAGTGAAAGAACTGAAGCTTTCTTT
clone_size: few; j_call: TRBJ2-3; d_call: -; v_call: TRBV29-1; cdr3_aa: CSVEDRTYF; cdr3_nt: TGCAGCGTTGAAGATCGAACGTATTTT
clone_size: -; j_call: TRBJ2-7; d_call: -; v_call: TRBV29-1; cdr3_aa: CSVVQDNEQYF; cdr3_nt: TGCAGCGTTGTTCAAGACAACGAGCAGTACTTC
clone_size: -; j_call: TRBJ2-5; d_call: -; v_call: TRBV30; cdr3_aa: CAWSDYRAQETQYF; cdr3_nt: TGTGCCTGGAGTGACTACAGGGCACAAGAGACCCAGTACTTC
clone_size: -; j_call: TRBJ1-6; d_call: -; v_call: TRBV30; cdr3_aa: CAWRDGGSYNSPLHF; cdr3_nt: TGTGCCTGGAGGGACGGTGGCTCCTATAATTCACCCCTCCACTTT
clone_size: -; j_call: TRBJ2-2; d_call: TRBD2; v_call: TRBV27; cdr3_aa: CASSLIAGGMFGELFF; cdr3_nt: TGTGCCAGCAGTTTAATAGCGGGGGGTATGTTCGGGGAGCTGTTTTTT
clone_size: few; j_call: TRBJ2-7; d_call: -; v_call: TRBV7-9; cdr3_aa: CASGPGTGEQYF; cdr3_nt: TGTGCCAGCGGACCAGGGACGGGTGAGCAGTACTTC
clone_size: -; j_call: TRBJ2-7; d_call: -; v_call: TRBV7-6; cdr3_aa: CASSPRPDSYEQYF; cdr3_nt: TGTGCCAGCAGTCCCAGACCGGACTCCTACGAGCAGTACTTC
clone_size: -; j_call: TRBJ1-1; d_call: -; v_call: TRBV6-5; cdr3_aa: CASSLIGALKAFF; cdr3_nt: TGTGCCAGCAGCTTGATTGGTGCCCTCAAGGCTTTCTTT
clone_size: -; j_call: TRBJ2-3; d_call: -; v_call: TRBV4-1; cdr3_aa: CASGGNTDTQYF; cdr3_nt: TGCGCCAGCGGCGGGAACACAGATACGCAGTATTTT
clone_size: -; j_call: TRBJ2-5; d_call: -; v_call: TRBV5-4; cdr3_aa: CASSLLWGEETQYF; cdr3_nt: TGTGCCAGCAGCTTATTGTGGGGTGAGGAGACCCAGTACTTC
clone_size: -; j_call: TRBJ2-1; d_call: -; v_call: TRBV30; cdr3_aa: CAWSAGYNEQFF; cdr3_nt: TGTGCCTGGAGTGCCGGTTACAATGAGCAGTTCTTC
clone_size: -; j_call: TRBJ1-4; d_call: -; v_call: TRBV4-1; cdr3_aa: CASSQETPEKLFF; cdr3_nt: TGCGCCAGCAGCCAAGAGACCCCCGAAAAACTGTTTTTT
clone_size: -; j_call: TRBJ2-7; d_call: -; v_call: TRBV27; cdr3_aa: CASSLLGRSYEQYF; cdr3_nt: TGTGCCAGCAGTTTACTTGGACGGAGCTACGAGCAGTACTTC
clone_size: few; j_call: TRBJ1-1; d_call: -; v_call: TRBV29-1; cdr3_aa: CSVDGGNTEAFF; cdr3_nt: TGCAGCGTCGACGGGGGGAACACTGAAGCTTTCTTT
clone_size: -; j_call: TRBJ2-3; d_call: -; v_call: TRBV5-4; cdr3_aa: CASSLVRGAEDTQYF; cdr3_nt: TGTGCCAGCAGCTTGGTAAGGGGCGCGGAAGATACGCAGTATTTT
clone_size: -; j_call: TRBJ1-1; d_call: -; v_call: TRBV6-5; cdr3_aa: CASNPGEGVSEAFF; cdr3_nt: TGTGCCAGCAACCCCGGTGAGGGGGTTTCTGAAGCTTTCTTT
clone_size: -; j_call: TRBJ2-7; d_call: -; v_call: TRBV25-1; cdr3_aa: CASAGGPYEQYF; cdr3_nt: TGTGCCAGCGCTGGCGGTCCCTACGAGCAGTACTTC
clone_size: -; j_call: TRBJ2-3; d_call: -; v_call: TRBV5-1; cdr3_aa: CASSLWVAGTDTQYF; cdr3_nt: TGCGCCAGCAGCTTGTGGGTAGCGGGCACAGATACGCAGTATTTT
clone_size: -; j_call: TRBJ2-5; d_call: TRBD2; v_call: TRBV5-1; cdr3_aa: CASSLGLAVQETQYF; cdr3_nt: TGCGCCAGCAGCTTGGGACTAGCGGTTCAAGAGACCCAGTACTTC
clone_size: -; j_call: TRBJ1-4; d_call: -; v_call: TRBV5-5; cdr3_aa: CASSQDSPEKLFF; cdr3_nt: TGTGCCAGCAGCCAAGATAGCCCGGAAAAACTGTTTTTT
clone_size: few; j_call: TRBJ1-1; d_call: -; v_call: TRBV29-1; cdr3_aa: CSGRDENTEAFF; cdr3_nt: TGCAGCGGTCGTGATGAGAACACTGAAGCTTTCTTT
clone_size: -; j_call: TRBJ1-3; d_call: -; v_call: TRBV7-3; cdr3_aa: CASRIRGSSGNTIYF; cdr3_nt: TGTGCCAGCAGAATCAGGGGCAGCTCTGGAAACACCATATATTTT
clone_size: -; j_call: TRBJ1-4; d_call: TRBD1; v_call: TRBV23-1; cdr3_aa: CASSQSNVGTGLNEKLFF; cdr3_nt: TGCGCCAGCAGTCAATCGAATGTAGGGACAGGCTTAAATGAAAAACTGTTTTTT
clone_size: -; j_call: TRBJ2-1; d_call: -; v_call: TRBV7-2; cdr3_aa: CASSTRTDFYNEQFF; cdr3_nt: TGTGCCAGCAGCACCCGGACAGACTTCTACAATGAGCAGTTCTTC
clone_size: -; j_call: TRBJ1-2; d_call: -; v_call: TRBV16; cdr3_aa: CASSQWDAKSNYGYTF; cdr3_nt: TGTGCCAGCAGCCAATGGGACGCGAAATCTAACTATGGCTACACCTTC
clone_size: -; j_call: TRBJ1-1; d_call: -; v_call: TRBV30; cdr3_aa: CACDGGTNTEAFF; cdr3_nt: TGTGCCTGTGACGGGGGCACAAACACTGAAGCTTTCTTT
clone_size: -; j_call: TRBJ2-7; d_call: -; v_call: TRBV30; cdr3_aa: CACLQGSSYEQYF; cdr3_nt: TGTGCCTGCTTACAGGGAAGCTCCTACGAGCAGTACTTC
clone_size: -; j_call: TRBJ2-7; d_call: -; v_call: TRBV5-6; cdr3_aa: CASSWGWGEQYF; cdr3_nt: TGTGCCAGCAGCTGGGGATGGGGCGAGCAGTACTTC
clone_size: few; j_call: TRBJ2-7; d_call: -; v_call: TRBV29-1; cdr3_aa: CSVGWVAYEQYF; cdr3_nt: TGCAGCGTTGGTTGGGTTGCCTACGAGCAGTACTTC
clone_size: -; j_call: TRBJ2-3; d_call: -; v_call: TRBV29-1; cdr3_aa: CSAGPGHYTDTQYF; cdr3_nt: TGCAGCGCAGGTCCGGGACACTACACAGATACGCAGTATTTT